These 25 T cell receptor beta chains came from one sample sequenced in a study of blood T cell repertoires in COVID-19. Libraries were prepared by immunoSEQ multiplex PCR; TCRdb keeps only in-frame clonotypes and omits some of them. The table shows 35,000 to 45,000 clones, with 70% to 90% occurring only once. Sequencing used peripheral blood. Receptors were obtained from a human donor in a cohort sampled during active COVID-19.

This chain links TRBV18 with TRBJ2-2; 10 bases are shared with TRBD1. This CDR3 is built from 16 residues. J was trimmed by 4 bases and V by 5 bases; bases with no gene match: 7. Germline CDR1 KGHSH, CDR2 LQKENI. The chain's CDR3 is CASSADRGHGTGELFF. CDR3 sequence (DNA): TGTGCCAGCTCAGCCGACAGGGGGCATGGCACCGGGGAGCTGTTTTTT.

V is TRBV30 and J is TRBJ1-6, with D unresolved. This CDR3 contains 13 residues. Trimming removed 3 bases from V and 10 bases from J, with 13 bases in between. Germline V gives CDR1 GTSNPN, CDR2 SVGIG (reference sequence). CDR3 in amino acids: CAWRAGTQSPLHF. In DNA, the CDR3 is TGTGCCTGGAGGGCAGGTACCCAATCACCCCTCCACTTT.

The chain couples TRBV7-2 to TRBJ1-2, with a tentative D call TRBD1 (6 bases). The CDR3 has 16 amino acids. Germline CDR1 is SGHTA and CDR2 is FQGNSA. Trimming pared 0 bases from V and 2 bases from J, leaving 13 bases between. Written as DNA, the CDR3 is TGTGCCAGCAGCTTAGCGTCAGCAGGGGCGAACTATGGCTACACCTTC. Translated, it gives CASSLASAGANYGYTF.

This sequence joins TRBV18 and TRBJ2-6; 7 bases align to TRBD1. V shed 10 bases, J shed 2 bases, and the junction held 5 bases outside the gene matches. The germline V gene has CDR1 KGHSH and CDR2 LQKENI. The CDR3 consists of 14 residues. CDR3 coding DNA: TGTGCCACGGAAGACAGGGCTGGGGCCAACGTCCTGACTTTC. It codes for CATEDRAGANVLTF.

The genes are TRBV18 and TRBJ2-5; no clear D gene. V shed 3 bases and J shed 4 bases, with 15 bases lying between them. The CDR3 is 15 amino acids. CDR1 KGHSH and CDR2 LQKENI come from the germline V gene. CDR3 loop: CASSPSGSSGETQYF. The CDR3, as DNA: TGTGCCAGCTCACCTTCGGGTAGCAGTGGAGAGACCCAGTACTTC.

This chain links TRBV7-2 with TRBJ2-7; TRBD2 aligns across 9 bases. Germline V gene lookup returns CDR1 SGHTA and CDR2 FQGNSA. The CDR3 runs 15 residues. V dropped 6 bases and J dropped 4; count of bases not matched to a gene: 10. The CDR3 bases are TGTGCCAGCAGGCCGGGGGGACTAGCAGGTTACGAGCAGTACTTC. Translating gives CASRPGGLAGYEQYF.

The CDR3 bases are TGTGCCAGCTCAACGACTAGCACAGATACGCAGTATTTT. Its protein is CASSTTSTDTQYF. The chain joins TRBV18 to TRBJ2-3; no clear D gene. Trimming removed 5 bases from V and 0 bases from J, with 6 bases in between. Germline V gene data show CDR1 as KGHSH and CDR2 as LQKENI. The CDR3 sequence is 13 residues long. Looking up the rest from reference TRBV18 and TRBJ2-3 gives the full variable domain: NAGVMQNPRHLVRRRGQEARLRCSPMKGHSHVYWYRQLPEEGLKFMVYLQKENIIDESGMPKERFSAEFPKEGPSILRIQQVVRGDSAAYFCASSTTSTDTQYFGPGTRLTVL.

This clone occurred once. The V call is TRBV5-8, the J call TRBJ2-7; D possibly corresponds to TRBD2 (5 bases). CDR3 length: 11 amino acids. CDR1 is SGHTS, CDR2 YDEGEE, per germline. V shed 4 bases and J shed 4 bases, with 6 bases lying between them. For the CDR3, the DNA is TGTGCCAGCAGCGGCGGGTACGAGCAGTACTTC. Its translation is CASSGGYEQYF.

V gene TRBV5-6 combines with J gene TRBJ1-4, with 8 bases aligning to TRBD1. Germline CDR1 reads SGHDT; CDR2 reads YYEEEE. This CDR3 is 15 amino acids long. Trimming took 5 bases from V and 8 from J; bases not matched to a gene: 11. CDR3 DNA sequence: TGTGCCAGCAGTCCTGGGACAGGCCGCGGAGAAAAACTGTTTTTT. Encoded protein: CASSPGTGRGEKLFF.

This chain joins TRBV9 and TRBJ2-7; D might be TRBD1 (6 bases). The V gene lost 4 bases and the J gene lost 1 base, with 18 bases spanning the gap. The length of the CDR3 is 16 residues. Germline V gene lookup returns CDR1 SGDLS and CDR2 YYNGEE. The CDR3 sequence: CASSPPGYQGSYEQYF. For the CDR3, the DNA is TGTGCCAGCAGCCCCCCCGGGTACCAGGGGTCCTACGAGCAGTACTTC. Variable domain in full (rest from reference TRBV9 and TRBJ2-7): DSGVTQTPKHLITATGQRVTLRCSPRSGDLSVYWYQQSLDQGLQFLIQYYNGEERAKGNILERFSAQQFPDLHSELNLSSLELGDSALYFCASSPPGYQGSYEQYFGPGTRLTVT.

The V gene is TRBV10-3, the J gene TRBJ2-5; 11 bases are a match to TRBD2. V gave up 6 bases and J gave up 5 bases; unmatched junction bases: 8. The CDR3 runs to 15 residues. Germline V gene lookup returns CDR1 ENHRY and CDR2 SYGVKD. CDR3 DNA: TGTGCCATCAGCGGATATAGCGGGGGGGCGGAGACCCAGTACTTC. It specifies CAISGYSGGAETQYF.

J is TRBJ2-7 and V is TRBV12-3 or TRBV12-4, with 7 nucleotides matching TRBD1. This CDR3 contains 13 residues. The trim removed 5 bases at V and 7 bases at J, leaving 8 bases unmatched. Written as DNA, the CDR3 is TGTGCCAGCAGTACAGGGGCCTTCTCGGAGCAGTACTTC. Translating it yields CASSTGAFSEQYF.

V is TRBV7-8 and J is TRBJ2-5; D may be TRBD2 (6 bases). Per the germline V gene, CDR1 is SGHVS and CDR2 is FQNEAQ. The ends were cut back, 1 base at V and 4 bases at J, with 10 bases in the middle. The CDR3 sequence is 14 residues long. The CDR3 protein is CASSLGPSAETQYF. Written as DNA, the CDR3 is TGTGCCAGCAGCTTAGGTCCTAGCGCAGAGACCCAGTACTTC. Looking up the rest from reference TRBV7-8 and TRBJ2-5 gives the full variable domain: GAGVSQSPRYKVAKRGQDVALRCDPISGHVSLFWYQQALGQGPEFLTYFQNEAQLDKSGLPSDRFFAERPEGSVSTLKIQRTQQEDSAVYLCASSLGPSAETQYFGPGTRLLVL.

The rearrangement uses TRBV5-1 and TRBJ2-2; 9 bases are a match to TRBD1. The CDR3 runs to 15 residues. Trimming at V came to 1 base and at J to 5 bases, leaving 3 bases not matched to a gene. CDR1 SGHRS and CDR2 YFSETQ come from the germline V gene. The CDR3 loop reads CASSLTGGATGELFF. In nucleotides, the CDR3 is TGCGCCAGCAGCTTGACAGGGGGCGCGACCGGGGAGCTGTTTTTT.

The V gene is TRBV5-4, the J gene TRBJ2-7, with a weak D call TRBD2 (6 bases). This CDR3 contains 13 residues. Trimming cost V 4 bases and J 4 bases, with 12 bases left between them. Germline V CDR1 and CDR2: SGHNT, YYREEE (reference sequence). The CDR3 protein is CASSLGTLYEQYF. CDR3 in DNA: TGTGCCAGCAGCCTCGGGACTTTATACGAGCAGTACTTC.

This clone was counted between two and nine times. The gene calls are TRBV2 and TRBJ1-5; D is possibly TRBD1 (5 bases). Germline CDR1 is SNHLY and CDR2 is FYNNEI. V shed 3 bases and J shed 8 bases, with 8 bases lying between them. This CDR3 comprises 12 residues. The CDR3: CASSEGLEPQHF. Written as DNA, the CDR3 is TGTGCCAGCAGTGAGGGGCTCGAGCCCCAGCATTTT.

This chain connects TRBV10-1 to TRBJ2-7; 7 nucleotides align to TRBD1. V was clipped by 4 bases and J by 4 bases; unmatched bases: 7. The CDR3 runs 14 residues. Germline CDR1 reads WNHNN; CDR2 reads SYGVQD (reference sequence). CDR3 nucleotide sequence: TGCGCCAGCAGTGCGACAGACAGGGCATACGAGCAGTACTTC. This gives the protein CASSATDRAYEQYF.

This clone was observed a handful of times. J is TRBJ1-2 and V is TRBV4-1; D ambiguous. From germline, CDR1 is MGHRA and CDR2 YSYEKL. CDR3 length: 14 residues. The V end was cut by 0 bases, the J end by 8 bases, with 13 bases between. DNA for the CDR3: TGCGCCAGCAGCCAAGAATTGCAGGATTTGGGCTACACCTTC. This translates into CASSQELQDLGYTF.

The chain joins TRBV29-1 to TRBJ2-5; D unresolved. V gave up 0 bases and J gave up 4 bases, with 6 bases separating them. CDR1 is SQVTM and CDR2 is ANQGSEA in the germline V gene. This CDR3 has 12 residues. The CDR3 nucleotides read TGCAGCGTTGAAGATCGAGGAGAGACCCAGTACTTC. This sequence encodes CSVEDRGETQYF.

The rearrangement links TRBV10-3 to TRBJ1-1, with TRBD1 matching over 7 bases. The CDR3 is made up of 11 amino acids. V lost 10 bases and J lost 3; bases outside the gene matches: 2. Germline V gene data show CDR1 as ENHRY and CDR2 as SYGVKD. The CDR3, as DNA: TGTGCCACTACAGGGGACACTGAAGCTTTCTTT. Its translation: CATTGDTEAFF.

Notes on this clone: Here the CDR3 omits its conserved ending phenylalanine or tryptophan, so a read error is the likely source. The DNA is omitted, as the CDR3 cannot be located on it reliably, and the CDR3 follows TCRdb's listing. This chain uses TRBV2 with TRBJ1-1; TRBD1 is the table's D call, not checked against the DNA. From its first to its last residue, the CDR3 has 12 amino acids. The germline V gene encodes CDR1 SNHLY and CDR2 FYNNEI. The CDR3 spells CASSELGTGGKI.

This clone was counted between two and nine times. This chain joins TRBV18 and TRBJ2-7; 10 nucleotides match TRBD2. Unmatched junction bases numbered 7, after V lost 4 bases and J lost 1 base. The V gene's germline CDR1 is KGHSH and CDR2 LQKENI. The CDR3 has 16 amino acids. The DNA for the CDR3 is TGTGCCAGCTCACAACCAACTAGCGGGGTGTCCTACGAGCAGTACTTC. Protein product: CASSQPTSGVSYEQYF.

The chain combines TRBV10-3 with TRBJ2-5; D perhaps matches TRBD2 (5 bases). CDR3 length: 15 amino acids. Trimming cost V 4 bases and J 5 bases, with 17 bases left between them. Germline CDR1 and CDR2: ENHRY and SYGVKD. The DNA for the CDR3 is TGTGCCATCAGTGGGGCCATAATAGAGGGTGAGACCCAGTACTTC. Encoded protein: CAISGAIIEGETQYF.

The V gene is TRBV28, the J gene TRBJ1-4; 11 nucleotides agree with TRBD1. V lost 7 bases and J lost 7; bases outside the gene matches: 5. From germline, CDR1 is MDHEN and CDR2 SYDVKM. The CDR3 runs 14 residues. This CDR3 reads CASIRDRGTEKLFF. In DNA, the CDR3 is TGTGCCAGCATCAGGGACAGGGGGACTGAAAAACTGTTTTTT.

This rearrangement joins TRBV28 to TRBJ2-7; D may be TRBD2 (7 bases). With 2 bases removed from V and 3 bases from J, the gap between germline ends came to 14 bases. There are 15 residues in the CDR3. Germline values: CDR1 MDHEN, CDR2 SYDVKM. DNA of the CDR3: TGTGCCAGCAGTTTAGGGGGGGCTTCCCTCTACGAGCAGTACTTC. Protein sequence: CASSLGGASLYEQYF.